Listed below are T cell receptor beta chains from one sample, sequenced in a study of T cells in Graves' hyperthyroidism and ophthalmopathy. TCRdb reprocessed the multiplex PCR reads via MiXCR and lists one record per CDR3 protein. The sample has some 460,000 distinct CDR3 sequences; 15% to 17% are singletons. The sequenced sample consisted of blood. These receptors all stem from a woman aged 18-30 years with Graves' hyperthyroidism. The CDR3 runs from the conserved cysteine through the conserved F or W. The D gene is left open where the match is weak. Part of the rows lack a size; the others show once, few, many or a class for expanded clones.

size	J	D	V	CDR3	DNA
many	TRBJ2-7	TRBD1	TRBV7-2	CASSFATGGYEQYF	TGTGCCAGCAGCTTCGCGACAGGGGGCTACGAGCAGTACTTC
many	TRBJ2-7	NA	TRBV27	CASSWEKGGEQYF	TGTGCCAGCAGTTGGGAGAAGGGCGGGGAGCAGTACTTC
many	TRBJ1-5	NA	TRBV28	CASSPVDVGVRPQHF	TGTGCCAGCAGTCCGGTGGATGTGGGGGTACGGCCCCAGCATTTT
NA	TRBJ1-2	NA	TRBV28	CASSLPALNFFRSDGYTF	TGTGCCAGCAGTTTACCCGCTTTGAATTTTTTTAGGTCTGATGGCTACACCTTC
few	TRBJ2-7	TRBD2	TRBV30	CAWSAHPGLALLREQYF	TGTGCCTGGAGTGCTCACCCAGGACTAGCGCTGCTAAGAGAGCAGTACTTC
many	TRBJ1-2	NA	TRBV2	CATLREKHPNYGYTF	TGTGCCACCCTCCGGGAAAAGCATCCTAACTATGGCTACACCTTC
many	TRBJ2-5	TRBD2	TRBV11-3	CASSPAGTSGRRSETQYF	TGTGCCAGCAGCCCAGCCGGGACTAGCGGGAGGAGATCGGAGACCCAGTACTTC
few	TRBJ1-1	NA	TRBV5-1	CASSSSGTGEAFF	TGCGCCAGCAGCAGTTCCGGGACGGGGGAAGCTTTCTTT
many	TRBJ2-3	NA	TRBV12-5	CASGFLQVSTDTQYF	TGTGCTAGTGGTTTCCTACAGGTTAGCACAGATACGCAGTATTTT
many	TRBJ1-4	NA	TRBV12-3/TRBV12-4	CASSLSLAEKLFF	TGTGCCAGCAGTTTGAGTTTGGCTGAAAAACTGTTTTTT
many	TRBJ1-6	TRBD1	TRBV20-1	CSAPSEGADSPLHF	TGCAGTGCCCCGTCGGAGGGGGCGGATTCACCCCTCCACTTT
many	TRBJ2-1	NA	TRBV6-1	CASSFGQKGGRNEQFF	TGTGCCAGCAGTTTTGGACAGAAAGGGGGAAGGAATGAGCAGTTCTTC
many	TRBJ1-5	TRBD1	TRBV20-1	CSATRQGGNQPQHF	TGCAGTGCTACCCGACAGGGGGGCAATCAGCCCCAGCATTTT
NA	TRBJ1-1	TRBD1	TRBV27	CASSPETGQTEAFF	TGTGCCAGCAGTCCGGAGACAGGGCAGACTGAAGCTTTCTTT
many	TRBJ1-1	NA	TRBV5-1	CASSLMTVNTEAFF	TGCGCCAGCAGCTTGATGACAGTGAACACTGAAGCTTTCTTT
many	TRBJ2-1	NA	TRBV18	CASSPRRTTSSYNEQFF	TGTGCCAGCTCACCAAGGAGGACAACGAGCTCCTACAATGAGCAGTTCTTC
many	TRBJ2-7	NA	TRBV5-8	CASSRQPSPGSYEQYF	TGTGCCAGCAGCCGACAGCCAAGCCCGGGCTCCTACGAGCAGTACTTC
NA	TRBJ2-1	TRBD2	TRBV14	CASSPGLAGRSSFGWNEQFF	TGTGCCAGCAGCCCTGGACTAGCGGGTCGTTCCTCCTTCGGATGGAATGAGCAGTTCTTC
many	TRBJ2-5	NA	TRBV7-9	CASRVNEETQYF	TGTGCCAGCAGAGTCAACGAAGAGACCCAGTACTTC
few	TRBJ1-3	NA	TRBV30	CAWSGRGEVGNTIYF	TGTGCCTGGAGTGGTCGGGGGGAAGTAGGAAACACCATATATTTT
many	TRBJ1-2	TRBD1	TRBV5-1	CASSPDRVSIGYTF	TGCGCCAGCAGCCCGGACAGGGTATCCATTGGCTACACCTTC
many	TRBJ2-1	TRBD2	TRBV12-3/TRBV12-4	CASRLRGLANEQFF	TGTGCCAGCAGATTAAGGGGACTAGCTAATGAGCAGTTCTTC
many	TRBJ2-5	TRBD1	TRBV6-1	CASRSDRGRRGTQETQYF	TGTGCCAGCAGATCGGACAGGGGAAGGCGTGGGACCCAAGAGACCCAGTACTTC
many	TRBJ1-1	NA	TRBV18	CASSPQGANTEAFF	TGTGCCAGCTCCCCTCAGGGAGCGAACACTGAAGCTTTCTTT
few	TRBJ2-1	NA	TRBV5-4	CASSLAPGYNEQFF	TGTGCCAGCAGCTTGGCCCCGGGGTACAATGAGCAGTTCTTC
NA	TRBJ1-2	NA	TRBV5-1	CASRVSDGYTF	TGCGCCAGCAGGGTGTCGGATGGCTACACCTTC
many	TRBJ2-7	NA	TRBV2	CASTPGGGAILEQYF	TGTGCCAGCACGCCCGGAGGCGGGGCCATCCTCGAGCAGTACTTC
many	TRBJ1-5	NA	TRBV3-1	CASSQDGNSNQPQHF	TGTGCCAGCAGCCAAGATGGGAACAGCAATCAGCCCCAGCATTTT
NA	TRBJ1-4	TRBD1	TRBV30	CAWGNRGGSEKLFF	TGTGCCTGGGGCAACAGGGGAGGAAGTGAAAAACTGTTTTTT
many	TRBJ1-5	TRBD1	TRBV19	CASSDGTGGNQPQHF	TGTGCCAGTAGTGACGGGACAGGGGGCAATCAGCCCCAGCATTTT
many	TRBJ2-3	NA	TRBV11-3	CASSQLRGTQYF	TGTGCCAGCAGCCAACTTCGGGGTACGCAGTATTTT
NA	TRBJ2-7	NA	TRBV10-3	CAISDRPYEQYF	TGTGCCATCAGTGACAGACCCTACGAGCAGTACTTC
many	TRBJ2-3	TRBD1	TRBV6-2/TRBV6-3	CASSYHGGQGADTQYF	TGTGCCAGCAGTTACCACGGGGGACAGGGGGCAGATACGCAGTATTTT
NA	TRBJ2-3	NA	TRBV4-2	CASSQDISRRADTQYF	TGTGCCAGCAGCCAAGATATTTCTAGGAGAGCAGATACGCAGTATTTT
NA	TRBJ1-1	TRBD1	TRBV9	CASSARDRGPNTGAFF	TGTGCCAGCAGCGCACGGGACAGGGGGCCGAACACTGGAGCTTTCTTT
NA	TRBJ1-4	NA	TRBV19	CASSASGSVFF	TGTGCCAGTAGTGCGTCGGGGTCGGTGTTTTTT
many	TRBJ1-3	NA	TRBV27	CASALGGYPGNTIYF	TGTGCCAGCGCTTTGGGCGGGTACCCTGGAAACACCATATATTTT
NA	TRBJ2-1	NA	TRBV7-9	CASSSRQDNEQFF	TGTGCCAGCAGCTCCCGGCAAGACAATGAGCAGTTCTTC
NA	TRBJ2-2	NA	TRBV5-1	CASSFDGNPGELFF	TGCGCCAGCAGCTTCGACGGAAACCCCGGGGAGCTGTTTTTT
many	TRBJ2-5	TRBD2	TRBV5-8	CASSTSGSETQYF	TGTGCCAGCAGCACTAGCGGGAGTGAGACCCAGTACTTC
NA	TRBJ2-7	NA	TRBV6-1	CASSGHLGLREQYF	TGTGCCAGCAGCGGACACCTAGGGCTACGAGAGCAGTACTTC
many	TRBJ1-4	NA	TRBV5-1	CASSLAALGAFEKLFF	TGCGCCAGCAGCTTGGCCGCGTTAGGGGCATTTGAAAAACTGTTTTTT
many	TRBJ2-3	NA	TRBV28	CASSRGGLFPDTQYF	TGTGCCAGCAGCCGGGGCGGGCTGTTCCCAGATACGCAGTATTTT
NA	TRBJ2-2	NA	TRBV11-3	CASSYPGHRGGELFF	TGTGCCAGCAGCTACCCGGGACACAGAGGGGGGGAGCTGTTTTTT
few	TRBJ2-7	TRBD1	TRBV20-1	CSARAGTGNGYEQYF	TGCAGTGCTAGAGCCGGGACAGGGAATGGTTACGAGCAGTACTTC
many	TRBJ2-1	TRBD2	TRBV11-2	CASSNQPGLAGKQFF	TGTGCCAGCAGCAACCAACCGGGACTAGCGGGAAAGCAGTTCTTC
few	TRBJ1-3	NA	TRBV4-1	CASSPHVSSGNTIYF	TGCGCCAGCAGCCCCCACGTGAGCTCTGGAAACACCATATATTTT
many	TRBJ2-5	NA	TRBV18	CASSRLVGDQETQYF	TGTGCCAGCTCCCGACTAGTAGGGGACCAAGAGACCCAGTACTTC
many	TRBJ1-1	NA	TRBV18	CASSTSGNTEAFF	TGTGCCAGCTCTACCAGTGGGAACACTGAAGCTTTCTTT
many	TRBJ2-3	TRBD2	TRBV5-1	CASSPPLLAGAVTDTQYF	TGCGCCAGCAGCCCCCCGTTACTAGCGGGGGCCGTCACAGATACGCAGTATTTT
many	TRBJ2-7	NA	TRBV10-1	CASSEGGLISYEQYF	TGCGCCAGCAGTGAGGGGGGGCTCATCTCCTACGAGCAGTACTTC
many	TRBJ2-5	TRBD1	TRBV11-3	CASSLEAGTGSGWYF	TGTGCCAGCAGCTTAGAAGCCGGGACAGGGAGCGGATGGTACTTC
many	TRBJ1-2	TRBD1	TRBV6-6	CASSYSYRDRGGNGYTF	TGTGCCAGCAGTTACTCGTATCGGGACAGGGGCGGGAATGGCTACACCTTC
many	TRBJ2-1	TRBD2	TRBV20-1	CSASGSSGFYNEQFF	TGCAGTGCTAGTGGGTCTAGCGGGTTTTACAATGAGCAGTTCTTC
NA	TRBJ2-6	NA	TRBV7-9	CASSPPASGANVLTF	TGTGCCAGCAGCCCCCCGGCCTCTGGGGCCAACGTCCTGACTTTC
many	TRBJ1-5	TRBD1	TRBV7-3	CARTDRGSTQPQHF	TGTGCCAGAACCGACAGGGGAAGTACTCAGCCCCAGCATTTT
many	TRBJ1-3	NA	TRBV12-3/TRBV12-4	CASSLLAWTRWGTGNTIYF	TGTGCCAGCAGTTTATTGGCGTGGACCCGGTGGGGGACTGGAAACACCATATATTTT
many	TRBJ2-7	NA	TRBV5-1	CASKPPNSYEQYF	TGCGCCAGCAAACCCCCGAACAGCTACGAGCAGTACTTC
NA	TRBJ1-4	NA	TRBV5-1	CASSFKVAGTNEKLFF	TGCGCCAGCAGCTTCAAGGTGGCAGGAACTAATGAAAAACTGTTTTTT
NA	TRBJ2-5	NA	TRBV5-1	CASSPEGRRQETQYF	TGCGCCAGCAGCCCGGAAGGACGGCGCCAAGAGACCCAGTACTTC